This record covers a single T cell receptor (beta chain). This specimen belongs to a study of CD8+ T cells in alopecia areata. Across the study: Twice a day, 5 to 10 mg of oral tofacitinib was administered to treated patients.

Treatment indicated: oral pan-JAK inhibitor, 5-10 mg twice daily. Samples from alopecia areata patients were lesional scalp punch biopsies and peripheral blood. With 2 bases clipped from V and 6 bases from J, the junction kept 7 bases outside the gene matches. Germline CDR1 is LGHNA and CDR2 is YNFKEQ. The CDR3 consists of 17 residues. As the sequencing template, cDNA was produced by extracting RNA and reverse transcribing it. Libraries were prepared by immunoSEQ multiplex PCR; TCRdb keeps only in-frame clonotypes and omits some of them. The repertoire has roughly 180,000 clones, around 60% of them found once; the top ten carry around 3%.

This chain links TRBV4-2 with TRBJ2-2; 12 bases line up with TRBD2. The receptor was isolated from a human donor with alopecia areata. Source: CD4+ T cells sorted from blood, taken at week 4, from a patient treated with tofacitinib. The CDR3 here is CASSQYRTSGVAGELFF. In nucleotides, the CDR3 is TGTGCCAGCAGCCAATACCGGACTAGCGGGGTAGCCGGGGAGCTGTTTTTT.